This TCR beta chain was recorded in a study of tumor and adjacent non-tumor tissue in lung cancer. Study-level information: Patients comprised eleven to twelve adenocarcinoma, 2 squamous cell carcinoma and 1 small cell lung cancer. Around 4.5 million productive TCRbeta reads were obtained per sample on average. Study-wide results and limits: Significantly higher TCR diversity was found in tumor than normal lung.

This clonotype was counted at least ten times. Its antigen is still unknown. RNA was extracted from bulk tissue without any cell sorting. This non-tumor lung sample came from over 3 cm beyond the tumor edge. Between the trimmed V and J ends, which lost 8 bases and 5 bases, there was a span of 12 bases. The CDR3 is made up of 12 amino acids. The germline V gene has CDR1 DFQATT and CDR2 SNEGSKA (reference sequence). A modified ARM-PCR protocol with three rounds of nested PCR amplified TCRbeta. One entry per CDR3 protein results from TCRdb running MiXCR on the multiplex PCR reads. The data contain 90,000 to 120,000 distinct CDR3 sequences, roughly 60% of them seen just once; the ten biggest clones take up around 19%.

The J gene is TRBJ1-4, the V gene TRBV20-1; D remains ambiguous. The origin of this receptor is a young man with non-small cell lung cancer. Specimen: distant non-tumor lung tissue. CDR3 region: CSWARLNEKLFF. In DNA, the CDR3 is TGCAGTTGGGCCCGTCTCAATGAAAAACTGTTTTTT.